The rows below give T cell receptor beta chains drawn from one sample of a study of T cells expressing NK-cell markers. TCRdb reprocessed the 5' RACE reads, keeping one entry per CDR3 protein, no DNA. This repertoire comprises fewer than 25,000 distinct CDR3 sequences; its ten largest clones make up over 50%. The specimen was blood T cells: a sorted CD56 or NKG2C T cell subset, CD4+ or CD8+ T cells, or bulk PBMC T cells (not recorded which). Every receptor here comes from a man aged 18 to 70 in good health. Each CDR3 is given with its conserved first and last residue.

j_call | v_call | cdr3_aa
TRBJ2-1 | TRBV7-2 | CASSLGSSGSSYNEQFF
TRBJ2-5 | TRBV12-3/TRBV12-4 | CASSLGGGGPLRETQYF
TRBJ1-5 | TRBV4-2 | CASSQDGTTTNQPQHF
TRBJ1-1 | TRBV12-3/TRBV12-4 | CASRRTGETEAFF
TRBJ2-5 | TRBV5-1 | CASSFGTSGSETQYF
TRBJ2-7 | TRBV5-1 | CASSLQGATYEQYF
TRBJ2-1 | TRBV10-1 | CASSDPLAGGRREQFF
TRBJ2-1 | TRBV27 | CASMKASGSEQFF
TRBJ2-7 | TRBV7-8 | CASSHGQGVGEQYF
TRBJ1-5 | TRBV19 | CASSKTVWQPQHF
TRBJ1-3 | TRBV9 | CASSVTGSLSGNTIYF
TRBJ2-5 | TRBV20-1 | CSAREMDRPPETQYF
TRBJ2-3 | TRBV7-8 | CASSLWGGITDTQYF
TRBJ2-6 | TRBV18 | CASSPIDRLVSSGANVLTF
TRBJ2-3 | TRBV6-2/TRBV6-3 | CASSLRGGYVADTQYF
TRBJ1-1 | TRBV5-1 | CASSLDFQKQTAFF
TRBJ2-7 | TRBV6-6 | CASGGQGAQYF
TRBJ2-7 | TRBV20-1 | CSAMSSWVNYEQYF
TRBJ2-1 | TRBV3-1 | CASSLQPGRSYNEQFF
TRBJ2-7 | TRBV5-6 | CASSPGGSRVGQYF
TRBJ1-5 | TRBV20-1 | CSATRTGGTKPQHF
TRBJ2-6 | TRBV20-1 | CSARDGRRTGNAGANVLTF
TRBJ2-1 | TRBV28 | CASSPSGGYEQFF
TRBJ2-1 | TRBV6-2/TRBV6-3 | CASRSGTGGNEQFF
TRBJ1-5 | TRBV12-3/TRBV12-4 | CASSLLGGKGQPQHF
TRBJ2-1 | TRBV9 | CASSVRVAFDEQFF
TRBJ1-2 | TRBV6-2/TRBV6-3 | CASTAGASNYGYTF
TRBJ1-1 | TRBV30 | CAWSVRRGAAEAFF
TRBJ1-4 | TRBV12-3/TRBV12-4 | CASTVGRWANEKLFF
TRBJ2-3 | TRBV7-2 | CASRDVVGGGTDTQYF
TRBJ1-4 | TRBV30 | CAGQGAANEKLFF
TRBJ1-6 | TRBV6-2/TRBV6-3 | CAGSGTGYNSPLHF
TRBJ2-7 | TRBV19 | CASSTERSYEQYF
TRBJ2-5 | TRBV28 | CASGRGESHQETQYF
TRBJ2-5 | TRBV20-1 | CSARPSGTLQETQYF
TRBJ1-2 | TRBV7-2 | CASSSPPRNYGYTF
TRBJ2-7 | TRBV7-2 | CASSLEVGEQYF
TRBJ2-1 | TRBV27 | CASSFRGTGVNNNEQFF
TRBJ2-7 | TRBV4-3 | CASSRTVGSYEQYF
TRBJ2-5 | TRBV29-1 | CSVEPGEETQYF
TRBJ1-2 | TRBV28 | CASRNHLKKDKESYGYTF
TRBJ2-7 | TRBV5-1 | CASMGSPYEQYF
TRBJ2-5 | TRBV27 | CASSFAGALGETQYF
TRBJ2-1 | TRBV20-1 | CSPSPEARNEQFF
TRBJ1-1 | TRBV7-9 | CASSSQRATEAFF
TRBJ2-2 | TRBV10-3 | CAISVGGRVGLFF
TRBJ2-2 | TRBV29-1 | CSVETRLAGNTGELFF
TRBJ1-5 | TRBV4-3 | CASSQDPTQGNQPQHF
TRBJ2-3 | TRBV4-3 | CASSQVPGSTDTQYF
TRBJ1-1 | TRBV30 | CAWSISTEAFF
TRBJ2-7 | TRBV19 | CASSWGPPERGYEQYF
TRBJ2-3 | TRBV6-1 | CASGKGNLPDTQYF
TRBJ1-4 | TRBV10-3 | CATGGDDEKLFF
TRBJ2-7 | TRBV7-2 | CASSPMGGLSYEQYF
TRBJ1-2 | TRBV2 | CASSEGTGGCTF
TRBJ2-5 | TRBV24-1 | CATSDSLAVIQETQYF
TRBJ1-3 | TRBV20-1 | CSALDGLSSGNTIYF
TRBJ1-5 | TRBV20-1 | CSALGPYGNQPQHF
TRBJ2-1 | TRBV28 | CASSPGTGNYNEQFF